This is a list of T cell receptor beta chains from one sample in a study of cytomegalovirus exposure and HLA in healthy donors. TCRdb's table, derived via immunoSEQ multiplex PCR, lists solely in-frame clones and lacks some. The sample contains some 150,000 clones, 65% to 85% of which appear only once. Sequenced: PBMCs. The receptors were gathered from a woman between 40 and 55 years old in good health and CMV-seropositive. Each CDR3 is given with its conserved first and last residue. The D gene is left open where the match is weak. Clone size is given for some rows only: seen once, a few or many times, or a class if the clone is expanded.

CDR3 DNA	CDR3 protein	clone size	J gene	D gene	V gene
TGCGCCAGCAGCTTGGATGGGACAGGGGGGAACGAGCAGTACTTC	CASSLDGTGGNEQYF	-	TRBJ2-7	TRBD1	TRBV5-1
TGTGCCAGCTCCCTACAGGGGGATAACACTGAAGCTTTCTTT	CASSLQGDNTEAFF	once	TRBJ1-1	TRBD1	TRBV18
TGTGCCAGCCAGACCTTGCCGGGGGGGAAGACGCAGTATTTT	CASQTLPGGKTQYF	-	TRBJ2-3	TRBD2	TRBV27
TGTGCCAGCAGTTACCGGACAGGTGAAAAACTGTTTTTT	CASSYRTGEKLFF	once	TRBJ1-4	TRBD1	TRBV6-5
TGTGCCAGCAGACAACAACTAGCGGGGGGGCGAGAGACCCAGTACTTC	CASRQQLAGGRETQYF	once	TRBJ2-5	TRBD2	TRBV2
TGTGCCAGCAGCCGTTCGACAGACGACTACGAGCAGTACTTC	CASSRSTDDYEQYF	-	TRBJ2-7	-	TRBV5-4
TGTGCCAGCAGCACCGGGACAGCCGTGGGCTACACCTTC	CASSTGTAVGYTF	-	TRBJ1-2	TRBD1	TRBV2
TGTGCCAGCAGCTTGACAGCGGGGCACTCCTACAATGAGCAGTTCTTC	CASSLTAGHSYNEQFF	-	TRBJ2-1	TRBD2	TRBV7-2
TGTGCCAGCAGCCCGTACGGCGGGGTGGATACCGGGGAGCTGTTTTTT	CASSPYGGVDTGELFF	-	TRBJ2-2	-	TRBV7-6
TGCGCCAGCAGCCAATCAACCGACAGACCTTGGGCTTTCTTT	CASSQSTDRPWAFF	-	TRBJ1-1	-	TRBV4-1
TGTGCCAGCACGAGACAAACTAACTATGGCTACACCTTC	CASTRQTNYGYTF	once	TRBJ1-2	-	TRBV18
TGTGCCAGCAGCCCGACAGGGGCCAATCAGCCCCAGCATTTT	CASSPTGANQPQHF	-	TRBJ1-5	TRBD1	TRBV6-5
TGTGCCAGCAGTGTTGAGGGGGCGAACTATGGCTACACCTTC	CASSVEGANYGYTF	-	TRBJ1-2	TRBD1	TRBV2
TGTGCCAGCAGCTTATTTAGCGGGGGGGCCTCTGAGCAGTTCTTC	CASSLFSGGASEQFF	few	TRBJ2-1	TRBD2	TRBV7-6
TGTGCCAGCAGTACGGACAGCGGTAACTATGGCTACACCTTC	CASSTDSGNYGYTF	-	TRBJ1-2	-	TRBV2
TGTGCCAGCAGCTTACTAGCATCCTCTAGCACAGATACGCAGTATTTT	CASSLLASSSTDTQYF	-	TRBJ2-3	-	TRBV11-2
TGTGCTAGTGGTTTGGGCCAGGGGTTCAATCAGCCCCAGCATTTT	CASGLGQGFNQPQHF	-	TRBJ1-5	-	TRBV12-5
TGTGCCAGCAGGGCGGGGGCAGGGGAGACCCAGTACTTC	CASRAGAGETQYF	few	TRBJ2-5	-	TRBV7-9
TGTGCCAGCAGTCTCCGACAGGGTGGTACGACTGAAGCTTTCTTT	CASSLRQGGTTEAFF	-	TRBJ1-1	TRBD1	TRBV27
TGTGCCAGCAGCTTGCAGAACCAAGAGACCCAGTACTTC	CASSLQNQETQYF	-	TRBJ2-5	-	TRBV7-9
TGTGCTAGTGGTTTCGGGAACACTGAAGCTTTCTTT	CASGFGNTEAFF	-	TRBJ1-1	-	TRBV12-5
TGTGCCAGCAGCTCCCAGGGCTACGAGCAGTACTTC	CASSSQGYEQYF	-	TRBJ2-7	-	TRBV7-9
TGTGCCAGCAATCCACAGGGCCCGAACACCGGGGAGCTGTTTTTT	CASNPQGPNTGELFF	-	TRBJ2-2	-	TRBV6-6
TGTGCCAGCAGCTATACAGGGGGCAATGGCTACACCTTC	CASSYTGGNGYTF	-	TRBJ1-2	TRBD1	TRBV2
TGTGCCAGCAGTTCATCGGATACGAGGAGAAGAGGCTACACCTTC	CASSSSDTRRRGYTF	-	TRBJ1-2	-	TRBV6-6
TGTGCCAGCAGGCGGGACGGCAATCAGCCCCAGCATTTT	CASRRDGNQPQHF	-	TRBJ1-5	-	TRBV6-5
TGCGCCAGCAGCTACCTACAGGGGGTTGGTGAAAAACTGTTTTTT	CASSYLQGVGEKLFF	-	TRBJ1-4	TRBD1	TRBV5-1
TGTGCCAGCAGTTTACAGGGGAAAACCTCAGCTTTCTTT	CASSLQGKTSAFF	once	TRBJ1-1	TRBD1	TRBV6-5
TGCGCCAGCAGCCCTCGGGACACCACCTACGAGCAGTACTTC	CASSPRDTTYEQYF	few	TRBJ2-7	-	TRBV4-1
TGTGCCTGGAGCTTTGGGCAGGGGATGCAGCCCCAGCATTTT	CAWSFGQGMQPQHF	-	TRBJ1-5	-	TRBV30
TGCGCCAGCAGCTTGGAGGGGGCACCCTTCTACGAGCAGTACTTC	CASSLEGAPFYEQYF	-	TRBJ2-7	TRBD1	TRBV5-1
TGCAGCGTTCTTAGCGGGGGGGGGTACAATGAGCAGTTCTTC	CSVLSGGGYNEQFF	-	TRBJ2-1	TRBD2	TRBV29-1
TGTGCCAGTAGTATAGATCATCCCGGACTAGCCAATTTT	CASSIDHPGLANF	-	TRBJ2-3	TRBD2	TRBV19
TGTGCCAGCAGCTTTCGGCTAGACAATGAGCAGTTCTTC	CASSFRLDNEQFF	-	TRBJ2-1	-	TRBV7-6
TGTGCCAGTAGTATGTTGGCAGATAACACTGAAGCTTTCTTT	CASSMLADNTEAFF	once	TRBJ1-1	-	TRBV19
TGTGCCAGCAGTTTATCGGCTAGCGGGGGGGCCTACGAGCAGTACTTC	CASSLSASGGAYEQYF	-	TRBJ2-7	TRBD2	TRBV27
TGTGCCAGCAAGGGACAGGGGACGAGAAACGAGCAGTACTTC	CASKGQGTRNEQYF	-	TRBJ2-7	TRBD1	TRBV28
TGTGCCAGCCCCACCTTTCGGGACAGGGTCGGGGCTAGCCTGTACGAGCAGTACTTC	CASPTFRDRVGASLYEQYF	-	TRBJ2-7	TRBD1	TRBV14
TGTGCCAGCAGCTTGACGCAGGGGAACACCGGGGAGCTGTTTTTT	CASSLTQGNTGELFF	-	TRBJ2-2	-	TRBV5-4
TGTGCCAGCGCCTTTGGAGGGACAGACATCTATGGCTACACCTTC	CASAFGGTDIYGYTF	few	TRBJ1-2	TRBD1	TRBV6-5
TGTGCCAGCAGTGAATATAGCGGGGGGGCCCGCGAGCAGTACTTC	CASSEYSGGAREQYF	few	TRBJ2-7	TRBD2	TRBV6-1
TGCGCCAGCAGCCAAGGGACAGGGGGAACCTACGAGCAGTACTTC	CASSQGTGGTYEQYF	-	TRBJ2-7	TRBD1	TRBV4-1
TGTGCCAGCACCCTGACAGGAGGTAATAGCGAGCAGTACTTC	CASTLTGGNSEQYF	once	TRBJ2-7	-	TRBV27
TGTGCCAGCAGGGGGCTCACAGATACGCAGTATTTT	CASRGLTDTQYF	-	TRBJ2-3	-	TRBV2
TGTGCCAGCAGTGCCGCGACCGGGACAGGGGGCGGCTATGAGCAGTTCTTC	CASSAATGTGGGYEQFF	-	TRBJ2-1	TRBD1	TRBV6-1
TGTGCCAGCAGCTTCCCCGGGACAGGGGATCAGTACTTC	CASSFPGTGDQYF	-	TRBJ2-4	TRBD1	TRBV5-6
TGCGCCAGCAGCCATCTGGGACTAGCGGGGGATACGCAATATTTT	CASSHLGLAGDTQYF	-	TRBJ2-3	TRBD2	TRBV4-1
TGTGCCAGCAGTTTAAGGGTAGCGGGGGGGAATGAGCAGTTCTTC	CASSLRVAGGNEQFF	-	TRBJ2-1	TRBD2	TRBV27
TGTGCCAGCAGCCTCCGGGGACAGGGATCCTACAATGAGCAGTTCTTC	CASSLRGQGSYNEQFF	-	TRBJ2-1	TRBD1	TRBV5-4
TGTGCCAGCAGTCAGGGGGCTGCGAACACTGAAGCTTTCTTT	CASSQGAANTEAFF	-	TRBJ1-1	TRBD1	TRBV6-1
TGTGCCAGCAGTGTATACACTGAAGCTTTCTTT	CASSVYTEAFF	few	TRBJ1-1	-	TRBV6-1
TGTGCCAGCAGCCGTAGACTAGCCAGCGGGGATACGCAGTATTTT	CASSRRLASGDTQYF	once	TRBJ2-3	TRBD2	TRBV11-1
TGTGCCAGCAGCTCGTTGTCCGGGACAGGAGCTTTCTTT	CASSSLSGTGAFF	-	TRBJ1-1	TRBD1	TRBV7-9
TGCAGCGCCGCCGACAGCCTGGTTAACTATGGCTACACCTTC	CSAADSLVNYGYTF	-	TRBJ1-2	-	TRBV29-1
TGTGCCAGCAGCTCAGCGGGGAGAGAGGCTTTCTTT	CASSSAGREAFF	few	TRBJ1-1	-	TRBV7-9
TGTGCCACCGGGGGGGGCTACGAGCAGTACTTC	CATGGGYEQYF	few	TRBJ2-7	TRBD2	TRBV6-5
TGTGCCAGCAGTTACTCGACGGACAGGGGAAACACTGAAGCTTTCTTT	CASSYSTDRGNTEAFF	-	TRBJ1-1	TRBD1	TRBV6-5
TGCGCCAGCAGCCAAGATCAACTAGCGGGGGGCGTGACAGATACGCAGTATTTT	CASSQDQLAGGVTDTQYF	-	TRBJ2-3	TRBD2	TRBV4-1
TGTGCCAGCAGTTCTTTCAATCAGCCCCAGCATTTT	CASSSFNQPQHF	-	TRBJ1-5	-	TRBV28
TGTGCCAGCAGTGGATACAGGTTCTCCTACAATGAGCAGTTCTTC	CASSGYRFSYNEQFF	-	TRBJ2-1	-	TRBV28